The T cell receptor (beta chain) under discussion was sequenced for a study of blood T cell repertoires in COVID-19. The overall study: PBMCs, B-cell-depleted T cells, or T cells provided the cDNA or gDNA that made up the material.

TCRdb's copy holds only in-frame clones and misses some; the assay was immunoSEQ multiplex PCR. The data contain some 210,000 clones, more than 80% of them singletons. The study recruited people aged roughly 18 to 89 years across approximately 24 US areas. Participants had their cohort set by participant-reported clinical history. Before being deemed recovered, Cohort 3 donors had two negative PCRs, clearance, or symptom resolution. The germline gives CDR1 SGHDT, CDR2 YYEEEE. The CDR3 is made up of 17 amino acids. V was pared by 1 base and J by 3 bases, with 8 bases of the junction left unmatched. This clone was counted ten times or more.

The sequence derives from a man aged 40-49 years who had recovered from COVID-19. The sample taken for sequencing was PBMCs or T cells enriched from blood (not recorded which). The chain combines TRBV5-6 with TRBJ1-5, with 9 positions matching TRBD1. DNA of the CDR3: TGTGCCAGCAGCTTGTGGATAAGGACAGGGGTCAATCAGCCCCAGCATTTT. Amino acids: CASSLWIRTGVNQPQHF.